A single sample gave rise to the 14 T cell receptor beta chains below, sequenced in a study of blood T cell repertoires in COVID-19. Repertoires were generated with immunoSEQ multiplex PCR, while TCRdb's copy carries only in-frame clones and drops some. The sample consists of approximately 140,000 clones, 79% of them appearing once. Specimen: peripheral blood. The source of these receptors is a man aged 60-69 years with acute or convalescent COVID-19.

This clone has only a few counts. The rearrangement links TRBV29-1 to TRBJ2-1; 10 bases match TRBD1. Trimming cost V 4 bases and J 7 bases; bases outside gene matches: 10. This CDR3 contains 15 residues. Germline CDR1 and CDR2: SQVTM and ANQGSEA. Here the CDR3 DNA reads TGCAGCGTTGGGGGGGGACAGGGGATGTTAAATGAGCAGTTCTTC. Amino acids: CSVGGGQGMLNEQFF.

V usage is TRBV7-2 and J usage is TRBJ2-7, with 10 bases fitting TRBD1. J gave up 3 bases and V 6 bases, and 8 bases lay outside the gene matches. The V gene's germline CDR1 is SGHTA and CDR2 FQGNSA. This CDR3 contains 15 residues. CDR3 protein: CASSRGTGDGYEQYF. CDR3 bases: TGTGCCAGCAGTCGCGGGACAGGGGACGGCTACGAGCAGTACTTC.

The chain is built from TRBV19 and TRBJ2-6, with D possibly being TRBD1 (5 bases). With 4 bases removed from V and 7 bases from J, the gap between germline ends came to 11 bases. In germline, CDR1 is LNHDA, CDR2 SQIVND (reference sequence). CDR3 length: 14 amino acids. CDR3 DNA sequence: TGTGCCAGTAGTAAGGCAGGGTTAGCCAACGTCCTGACTTTC. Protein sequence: CASSKAGLANVLTF.

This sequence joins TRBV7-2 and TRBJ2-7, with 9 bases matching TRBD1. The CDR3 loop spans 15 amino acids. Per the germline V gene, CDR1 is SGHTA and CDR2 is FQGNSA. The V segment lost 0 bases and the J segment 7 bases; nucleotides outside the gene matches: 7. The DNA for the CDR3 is TGTGCCAGCAGCTTAGCTGGGACAGGGCCGGGGGAGCAGTACTTC. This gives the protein CASSLAGTGPGEQYF.

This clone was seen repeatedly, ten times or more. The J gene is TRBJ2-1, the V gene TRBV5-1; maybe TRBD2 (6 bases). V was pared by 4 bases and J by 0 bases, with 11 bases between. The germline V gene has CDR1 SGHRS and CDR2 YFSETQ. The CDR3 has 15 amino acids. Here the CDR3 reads CASSTDGSSYNEQFF. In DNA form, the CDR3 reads TGCGCCAGCAGCACGGACGGGAGCTCCTACAATGAGCAGTTCTTC. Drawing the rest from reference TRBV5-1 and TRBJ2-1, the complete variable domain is KAGVTQTPRYLIKTRGQQVTLSCSPISGHRSVSWYQQTPGQGLQFLFEYFSETQRNKGNFPGRFSGRQFSNSRSEMNVSTLELGDSALYLCASSTDGSSYNEQFFGPGTRLTVL.

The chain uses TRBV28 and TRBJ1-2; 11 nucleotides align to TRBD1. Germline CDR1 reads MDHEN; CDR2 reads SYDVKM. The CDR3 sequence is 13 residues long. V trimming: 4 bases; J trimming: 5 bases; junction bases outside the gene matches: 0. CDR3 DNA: TGTGCCAGCAGTTGGGACAGGGGGTATGGCTACACCTTC. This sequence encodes CASSWDRGYGYTF.

Written as DNA, the CDR3 is TGTGCCACCAGTGACCTCTGGAACACTGAAGCTTTCTTT. This gives the protein CATSDLWNTEAFF. The chain recombines TRBV24-1 with TRBJ1-1; D not certain. CDR3 length: 13 residues. V was shortened by 4 bases and J by 1 base, with 6 bases between the two germline ends. Looked up from germline, CDR1 is KGHDR and CDR2 is SFDVKD.

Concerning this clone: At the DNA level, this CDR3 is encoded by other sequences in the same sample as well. CDR3 in amino acids: CASRTGYSNQPQHF. Written as DNA, the CDR3 is TGTGCCAGCAGGACAGGTTATAGCAATCAGCCCCAGCATTTT. The J gene is TRBJ1-5, the V gene TRBV28; D is perhaps TRBD1 (6 bases). Trimming removed 6 bases at V and 0 bases at J, with 9 bases between. The germline CDR1 and CDR2 sequences are MDHEN and SYDVKM. The CDR3 contains 14 residues.

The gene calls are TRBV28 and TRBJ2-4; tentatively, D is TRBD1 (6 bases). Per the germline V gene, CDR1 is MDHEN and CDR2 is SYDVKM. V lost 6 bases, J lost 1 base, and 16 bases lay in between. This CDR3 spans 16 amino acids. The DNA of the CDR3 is TGTGCCAGCAGCACGCCCTACAGGGTGGCCAAAAACATTCAGTACTTC. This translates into CASSTPYRVAKNIQYF.

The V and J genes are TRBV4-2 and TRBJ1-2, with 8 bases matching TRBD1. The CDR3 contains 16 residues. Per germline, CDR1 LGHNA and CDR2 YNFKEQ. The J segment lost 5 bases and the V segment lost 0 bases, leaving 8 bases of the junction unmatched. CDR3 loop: CASSQDRQGARYGYTF. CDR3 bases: TGTGCCAGCAGCCAAGATCGGCAGGGGGCTAGGTATGGCTACACCTTC.

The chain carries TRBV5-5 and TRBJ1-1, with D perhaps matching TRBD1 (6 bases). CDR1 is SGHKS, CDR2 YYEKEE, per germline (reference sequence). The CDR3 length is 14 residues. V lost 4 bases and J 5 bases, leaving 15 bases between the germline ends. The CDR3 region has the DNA TGTGCCAGCAGCCCGGGGAGGGGGAGAACTGAAGCTTTCTTT. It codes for CASSPGRGRTEAFF.

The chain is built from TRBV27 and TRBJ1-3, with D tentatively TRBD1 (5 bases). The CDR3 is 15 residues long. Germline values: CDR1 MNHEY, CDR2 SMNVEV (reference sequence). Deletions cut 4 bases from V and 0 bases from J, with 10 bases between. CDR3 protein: CASSSPTDSGNTIYF. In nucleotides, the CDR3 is TGTGCCAGCAGTTCGCCGACAGACTCTGGAAACACCATATATTTT.

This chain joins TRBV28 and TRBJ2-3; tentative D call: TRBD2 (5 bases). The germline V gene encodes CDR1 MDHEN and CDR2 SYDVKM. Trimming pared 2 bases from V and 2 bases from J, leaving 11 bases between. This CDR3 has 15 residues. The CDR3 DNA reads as TGTGCCAGCAGTTTAGGAGGACCCGACACAGATACGCAGTATTTT. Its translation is CASSLGGPDTDTQYF.

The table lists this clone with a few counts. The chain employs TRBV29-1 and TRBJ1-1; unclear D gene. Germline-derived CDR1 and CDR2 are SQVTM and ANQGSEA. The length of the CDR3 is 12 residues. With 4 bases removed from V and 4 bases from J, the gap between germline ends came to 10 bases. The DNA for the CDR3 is TGCAGCGTTGTTCGTACGAGCACTGAAGCTTTCTTT. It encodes CSVVRTSTEAFF. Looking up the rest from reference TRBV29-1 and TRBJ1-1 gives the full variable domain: SAVISQKPSRDICQRGTSLTIQCQVDSQVTMMFWYRQQPGQSLTLIATANQGSEATYESGFVIDKFPISRPNLTFSTLTVSNMSPEDSSIYLCSVVRTSTEAFFGQGTRLTVV.